A selection of T cell receptor beta chains follows, all from one sample in a study of molecular identifiers for immune sequencing clone quantification. TCRdb recomputed calls from the PCR reads with MiXCR, one row per CDR3 protein. The sample lists over 600,000 distinct CDR3 sequences; just under 20% were seen once. Sequencing was done on a sample of naive CD8+ T cells from blood, with Jurkat cell RNA spiked in. These TCRs come from a human donor in good health. Some libraries in this study had Jurkat cell RNA spiked in. CDR3s include the opening cysteine and the closing phenylalanine or tryptophan.

J: TRBJ2-7; length: 14; V: TRBV5-6; CDR3: CASSGGQGLYEQYF
J: TRBJ1-4; length: 15; V: TRBV4-1; CDR3: CASSQVSVTNEKLFF
J: TRBJ1-1; length: 15; V: TRBV12-3/TRBV12-4; CDR3: CASSLAPSGYTEAFF
J: TRBJ2-6; length: 16; V: TRBV18; CDR3: CASSPQSGKGANVPTF
J: TRBJ1-2; length: 14; V: TRBV3-1; CDR3: CASSQDRGFDGYTF
J: TRBJ2-5; length: 15; V: TRBV3-1; CDR3: CASSHGRGARETQYF
J: TRBJ2-3; length: 16; V: TRBV24-1; CDR3: CATSDYAGVGTDTQYF
J: TRBJ2-3; length: 15; V: TRBV27; CDR3: CASSFSLASTDTQYF
J: TRBJ2-3; length: 14; V: TRBV12-5; CDR3: CASGIWGARDTQYF
J: TRBJ1-1; length: 14; V: TRBV6-2/TRBV6-3; CDR3: CASSYNVGSTEAFF
J: TRBJ2-4; length: 16; V: TRBV13; CDR3: CASSHGGGTSKNIQYF
J: TRBJ2-1; length: 18; V: TRBV5-1; CDR3: CASSLVGVGTGLLNEQFF
J: TRBJ2-3; length: 15; V: TRBV12-3/TRBV12-4; CDR3: CASRTSGSGTDTQYF
J: TRBJ2-1; length: 14; V: TRBV28; CDR3: CASSNRDLYNEQFF
J: TRBJ2-7; length: 13; V: TRBV7-9; CDR3: CASSMGRNYEQYF
J: TRBJ2-7; length: 16; V: TRBV7-9; CDR3: CASSLWGGTTSYEQYF
J: TRBJ2-7; length: 15; V: TRBV11-2; CDR3: CASSPRAPDSYEQYF